This T cell receptor beta chain was profiled in a study of beta chain features in type 1 diabetes. Study-wide findings and caveats: Researchers caution that PCR might favor shorter templates, equally among patients and controls.

Reverse transcribing all isolated RNA meant expressed TCRB transcripts were sequenced. Only in-frame clones appear in the TCRdb table, and some are missing; sequencing was by immunoSEQ multiplex PCR. Of 400,000 to 500,000 clones in the sample, roughly 13% were seen once. This clone has a handful of counts. No antigen is known for it. CDR3 length equals 12 residues. V was trimmed by 2 bases and J by 7 bases, leaving 5 bases between them. Germline loops: CDR1 MNHNY, CDR2 SVGAGI (reference sequence). The sequence was obtained from a young man in good health. Sequencing used naive CD4+ T cells from blood. The chain combines TRBV6-6 with TRBJ2-2; a weak D match, TRBD2 (5 bases). CDR3 DNA: TGTGCCAGCAGTTACGAGGGCGGGGAGCTGTTTTTT. Its protein is CASSYEGGELFF.